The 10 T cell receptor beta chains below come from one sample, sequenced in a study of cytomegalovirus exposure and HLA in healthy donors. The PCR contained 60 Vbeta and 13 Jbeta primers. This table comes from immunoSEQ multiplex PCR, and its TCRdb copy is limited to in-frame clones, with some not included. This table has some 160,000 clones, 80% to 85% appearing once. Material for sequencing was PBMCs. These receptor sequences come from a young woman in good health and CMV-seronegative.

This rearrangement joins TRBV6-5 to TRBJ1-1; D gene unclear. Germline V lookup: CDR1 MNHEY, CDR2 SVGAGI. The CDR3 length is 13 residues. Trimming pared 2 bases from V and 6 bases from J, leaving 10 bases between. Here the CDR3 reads CASSYPAAPEAFF. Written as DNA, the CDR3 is TGTGCCAGCAGTTACCCGGCGGCCCCTGAAGCTTTCTTT.

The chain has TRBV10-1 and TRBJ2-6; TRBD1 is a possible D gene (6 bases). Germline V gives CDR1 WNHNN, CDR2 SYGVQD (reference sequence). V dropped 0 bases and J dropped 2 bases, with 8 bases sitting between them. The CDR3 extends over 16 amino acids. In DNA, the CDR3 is TGCGCCAGCAGTGAGTCCACAGGGCCTGGGGCCAACGTCCTGACTTTC. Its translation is CASSESTGPGANVLTF.

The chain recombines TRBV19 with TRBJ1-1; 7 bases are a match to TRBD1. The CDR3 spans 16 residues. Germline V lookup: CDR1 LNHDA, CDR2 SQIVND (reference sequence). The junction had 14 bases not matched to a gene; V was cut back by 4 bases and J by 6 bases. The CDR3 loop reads CASSNSRDSLTPEAFF. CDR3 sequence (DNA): TGTGCCAGTAGTAATAGTAGGGACAGCCTCACGCCTGAAGCTTTCTTT.

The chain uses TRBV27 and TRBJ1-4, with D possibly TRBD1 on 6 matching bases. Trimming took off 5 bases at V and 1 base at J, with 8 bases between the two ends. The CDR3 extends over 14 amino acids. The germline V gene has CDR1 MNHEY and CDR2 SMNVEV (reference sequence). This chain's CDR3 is CASSPQGTNEKLFF. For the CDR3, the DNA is TGTGCCAGCAGTCCACAGGGAACTAATGAAAAACTGTTTTTT.

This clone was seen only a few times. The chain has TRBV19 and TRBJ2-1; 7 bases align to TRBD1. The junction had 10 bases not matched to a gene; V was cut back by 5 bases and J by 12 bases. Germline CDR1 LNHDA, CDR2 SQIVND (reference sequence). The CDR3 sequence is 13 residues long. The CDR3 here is CASSFPTGTLQFF. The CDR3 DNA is TGTGCCAGTAGTTTTCCGACAGGGACGCTGCAGTTCTTC.

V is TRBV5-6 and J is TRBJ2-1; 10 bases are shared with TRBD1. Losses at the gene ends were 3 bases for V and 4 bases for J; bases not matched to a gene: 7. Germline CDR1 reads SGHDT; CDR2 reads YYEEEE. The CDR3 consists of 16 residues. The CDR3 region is CASSSTGTGVYNEQFF. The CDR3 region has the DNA TGTGCCAGCAGCTCGACCGGGACAGGGGTGTACAATGAGCAGTTCTTC. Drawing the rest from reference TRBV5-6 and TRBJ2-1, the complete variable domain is DAGVTQSPTHLIKTRGQQVTLRCSPKSGHDTVSWYQQALGQGPQFIFQYYEEEERQRGNFPDRFSGHQFPNYSSELNVNALLLGDSALYLCASSSTGTGVYNEQFFGPGTRLTVL.

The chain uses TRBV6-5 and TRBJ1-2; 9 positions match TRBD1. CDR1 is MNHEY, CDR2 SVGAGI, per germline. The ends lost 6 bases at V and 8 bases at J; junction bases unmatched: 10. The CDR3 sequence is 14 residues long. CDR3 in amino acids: CASRPGTGRLGYTF. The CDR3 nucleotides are TGTGCCAGCAGGCCCGGGACAGGGAGACTAGGCTACACCTTC.

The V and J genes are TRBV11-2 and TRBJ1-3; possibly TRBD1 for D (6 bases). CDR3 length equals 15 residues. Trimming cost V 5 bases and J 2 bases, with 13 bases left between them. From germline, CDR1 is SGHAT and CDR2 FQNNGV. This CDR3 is CASSHYRATGNTIYF. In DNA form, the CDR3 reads TGTGCCAGCAGCCATTACAGGGCAACTGGAAACACCATATATTTT.

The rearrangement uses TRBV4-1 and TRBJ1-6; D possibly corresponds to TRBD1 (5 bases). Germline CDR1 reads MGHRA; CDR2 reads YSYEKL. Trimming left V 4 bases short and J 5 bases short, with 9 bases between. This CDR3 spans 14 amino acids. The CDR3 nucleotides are TGCGCCAGCAGCCCGGGACTCGATAATTCACCCCTCCACTTT. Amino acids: CASSPGLDNSPLHF.

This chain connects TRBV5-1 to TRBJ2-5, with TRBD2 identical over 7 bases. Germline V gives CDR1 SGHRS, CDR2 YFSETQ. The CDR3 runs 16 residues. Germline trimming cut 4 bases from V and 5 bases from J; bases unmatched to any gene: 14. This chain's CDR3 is CASSTPGGGSKETQYF. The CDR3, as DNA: TGCGCCAGCAGCACCCCTGGGGGGGGGAGTAAGGAGACCCAGTACTTC.